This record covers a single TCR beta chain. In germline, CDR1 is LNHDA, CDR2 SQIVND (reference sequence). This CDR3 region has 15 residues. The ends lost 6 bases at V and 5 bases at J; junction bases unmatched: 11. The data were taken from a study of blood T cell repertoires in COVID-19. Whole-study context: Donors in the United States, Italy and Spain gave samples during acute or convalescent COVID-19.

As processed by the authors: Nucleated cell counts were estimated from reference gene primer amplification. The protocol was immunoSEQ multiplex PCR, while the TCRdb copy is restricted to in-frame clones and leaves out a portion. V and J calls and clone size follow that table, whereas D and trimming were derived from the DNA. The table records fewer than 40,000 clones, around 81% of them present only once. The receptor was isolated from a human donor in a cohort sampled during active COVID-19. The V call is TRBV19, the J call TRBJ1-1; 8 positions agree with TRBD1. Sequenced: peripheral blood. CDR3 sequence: CASRAGGPVGTEAFF. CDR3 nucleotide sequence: TGTGCCAGTAGGGCAGGGGGCCCGGTGGGGACTGAAGCTTTCTTT. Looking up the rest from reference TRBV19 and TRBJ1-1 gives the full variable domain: DGGITQSPKYLFRKEGQNVTLSCEQNLNHDAMYWYRQDPGQGLRLIYYSQIVNDFQKGDIAEGYSVSREKKESFPLTVTSAQKNPTAFYLCASRAGGPVGTEAFFGQGTRLTVV.